This T cell receptor beta chain emerged from a study of monozygotic twins with inflammatory bowel disease. The germline V gene has CDR1 GTSNPN and CDR2 SVGIG (reference sequence). This CDR3 has 12 residues. TCRalpha along with TCRbeta cDNA was subjected to two nested PCRs lasting about 16 and 10 cycles. TCRdb processed the 5' RACE reads again and assigns one entry to each CDR3 protein, with no DNA. The sample's table shows approximately 200,000 distinct CDR3 sequences. This clonotype was sampled from a human donor with ulcerative colitis or Crohn's disease, or a healthy co-twin of an affected twin (not recorded which). Sequencing input: blood. The J gene is TRBJ1-2, the V gene TRBV30. CDR3 protein: CARSIQSGGYTF.